This T cell receptor beta chain derives from a study of brain T cells in children with intractable seizures. Stated time point: blood from clinic visit 5 months post-surgery; TSC patient then seizure free. The sequenced cases were selected for having the highest brain T cell transcript signatures. Pre-surgery treatment included at least one anti-epileptic drug. Trimming stripped 4 bases from V and 1 base from J, with 5 bases between. CDR3 length: 12 residues. Germline V gene lookup returns CDR1 SQVTM and CDR2 ANQGSEA. Clones were sequenced by immunoSEQ multiplex PCR, and TCRdb holds only the in-frame ones, with some missing. The sample holds around 340,000 clones; 93% are singletons and the top ten take 5% to 7%.

This receptor was obtained from a boy under three years old with tuberous sclerosis and intractable seizures. The chain is built from TRBV29-1 and TRBJ1-5; the D gene is possibly TRBD1 (5 bases). The sample was peripheral blood, taken about 5 months after surgery. The CDR3 bases are TGCAGCGTTGGGGGGAGCAATCAGCCCCAGCATTTT. Amino acid sequence: CSVGGSNQPQHF.